The 25 T cell receptor beta chains below come from one sample, sequenced in a study of human T cells and chemical hapten exposure. TCRdb independently ran MiXCR on the RACE reads; one entry per CDR3 protein. This sample has 60,000 to 75,000 distinct CDR3 sequences, with around 6.6% found just once. Time point denoted: pre-sensitization, week 0. Noted treatment: therapeutic diphenylcyclopropenone sensitization with weekly scalp DPC. The specimen was whole blood, collected in connection with sensitization to the hapten diphenylcyclopropenone (DPC). These receptors were taken from a woman aged 25 to 39 with alopecia areata. Some clones in this sample may be carry-over from other donors' samples.

The chain uses TRBV7-7 and TRBJ2-5; D is perhaps TRBD2 (6 bases). The germline gives CDR1 SSHAT, CDR2 FNYEAQ (reference sequence). The length of the CDR3 is 11 residues. Written as DNA, the CDR3 is TGTGCTAGCGGCACCGGGGAGACCCAGTACTTC. Translating gives CASGTGETQYF.

In this sample, this clonotype turned up many times. V is TRBV6-5 and J is TRBJ2-7; TRBD1 matches 7 bases. Trimming took 6 bases from V and 3 from J; bases not matched to a gene: 5. This CDR3 comprises 13 residues. In germline, CDR1 is MNHEY, CDR2 SVGAGI. The CDR3 bases are TGTGCCAGCAGCCCGGGACAGAACTACGAGCAGTACTTC. Translation gives CASSPGQNYEQYF.

Many counts were recorded for this clonotype. The V call is TRBV6-6, the J call TRBJ2-1; the match to TRBD1 covers 10 bases. From germline, CDR1 is MNHNY and CDR2 SVGAGI (reference sequence). The CDR3 is 15 amino acids. The ends lost 4 bases at V and 6 bases at J; junction bases unmatched: 6. The CDR3 reads CASSSPGQGINEQFF. The CDR3 DNA follows: TGTGCCAGCAGTTCCCCGGGACAGGGGATCAATGAGCAGTTCTTC.

This clonotype appeared many times. The chain has TRBV2 and TRBJ2-3, with D possibly being TRBD1 or TRBD2 (6 bases each). Germline CDR1 is SNHLY and CDR2 is FYNNEI. This CDR3 region has 13 residues. The V gene lost 3 bases and the J gene lost 6 bases, with 10 bases spanning the gap. For the CDR3, the DNA is TGTGCCAGCAGTGATCGGGGGCGCGATACGCAGTATTTT. It encodes CASSDRGRDTQYF.

This chain uses TRBV29-1 with TRBJ2-5; no clear D gene. The length of the CDR3 is 13 residues. Germline V gene data show CDR1 as SQVTM and CDR2 as ANQGSEA. In DNA, the CDR3 is TGCAGTAACACAGTGGGAATACAAGAGACCCAGTACTTC. Amino acids: CSNTVGIQETQYF.

There are many counts of this clonotype. The rearrangement joins TRBV20-1 to TRBJ1-2; TRBD1 is a possible D gene (6 bases). CDR1 and CDR2 (germline): DFQATT, SNEGSKA (reference sequence). The V and J ends lost 5 bases and 3 bases respectively, with 16 bases between them. The CDR3 runs 14 residues. CDR3 DNA sequence: TGCAGTGCTTCCAATACAGGGTTTGACTATGGCTACACCTTC. This sequence encodes CSASNTGFDYGYTF.

The sample holds many counts of this clonotype. The chain joins TRBV12-3 or TRBV12-4 to TRBJ2-5; 9 nucleotides align to TRBD2. CDR3 length: 16 residues. V dropped 3 bases and J dropped 3; count of bases not matched to a gene: 8. The CDR3 reads CASSFFGGGDEETQYF. CDR3 nucleotides: TGTGCCAGCAGTTTTTTCGGCGGGGGGGACGAAGAGACCCAGTACTTC.

This clonotype showed up many times. The gene calls are TRBV7-8 and TRBJ1-6, with D possibly being TRBD1 (5 bases). V dropped 1 base and J dropped 9 bases, with 13 bases sitting between them. This CDR3 spans 15 amino acids. Germline V gives CDR1 SGHVS, CDR2 FQNEAQ. CDR3 in DNA: TGTGCCAGCAGCTTAGGACAGTCTCAGGGTTCACCCCTCCACTTT. It yields the protein CASSLGQSQGSPLHF.

The table lists this clonotype with many counts. The V gene is TRBV9, the J gene TRBJ1-5; no reliable D call. This CDR3 comprises 15 residues. Trimming left V 0 bases short and J 3 bases short, with 10 bases between. The germline V gene has CDR1 SGDLS and CDR2 YYNGEE. The CDR3 DNA follows: TGTGCCAGCAGCGTAGATTGGGGTAACAATCAGCCCCAGCATTTT. This translates into CASSVDWGNNQPQHF.

V and J are TRBV7-2 and TRBJ2-2; no clear D. The CDR3 length is 13 residues. Germline V lookup: CDR1 SGHTA, CDR2 FQGNSA. Trimming took off 0 bases at V and 8 bases at J, with 7 bases between the two ends. Here the CDR3 DNA reads TGTGCCAGCAGCTTAGCGTGGGCAGGGGAGCTGTTTTTT. Protein sequence: CASSLAWAGELFF.

This clonotype occurred a few times. V usage is TRBV7-9 and J usage is TRBJ1-3; D ambiguous. The CDR3 runs 15 residues. Germline V gene data show CDR1 as SEHNR and CDR2 as FQNEAQ (reference sequence). Trimming pared 2 bases from V and 4 bases from J, leaving 12 bases between. The CDR3 is CASSLTAGLGNTIYF. The DNA for the CDR3 is TGTGCCAGCAGCTTAACCGCGGGGTTGGGAAACACCATATATTTT.

Many counts were recorded for this clonotype. The chain joins TRBV5-1 to TRBJ1-1; TRBD1 is a possible D gene (5 bases). The V gene lost 2 bases and the J gene lost 4 bases, with 9 bases spanning the gap. The germline V gene has CDR1 SGHRS and CDR2 YFSETQ. The CDR3 totals 13 residues. The CDR3 region has the DNA TGCGCCAGCAGCTTAGGAGGGACCACTGAAGCTTTCTTT. Translating it yields CASSLGGTTEAFF.

In this sample, this clonotype turned up many times. The V gene is TRBV20-1, the J gene TRBJ1-1; 11 bases fit TRBD1. CDR1 and CDR2 from the germline V gene are DFQATT and SNEGSKA (reference sequence). This CDR3 is built from 16 residues. Trimming took 2 bases from V and 5 from J; bases not matched to a gene: 10. The CDR3 protein is CSARKDRDRGYTEAFF. The CDR3 DNA follows: TGCAGTGCTAGAAAAGACCGGGACAGGGGGTATACTGAAGCTTTCTTT.

This clonotype was seen a handful of times. The chain combines TRBV3-1 with TRBJ1-1; tentative D call: TRBD1 (5 bases). There are 15 residues in the CDR3. V was pared by 4 bases and J by 5 bases, with 17 bases between. CDR1 is LGHDT, CDR2 YNNKEL, per germline (reference sequence). CDR3 residues: CASSRGIRVGTEAFF. The CDR3 DNA reads TGTGCCAGCAGCCGCGGGATCAGGGTGGGAACTGAAGCTTTCTTT.

This clonotype was counted many times. The chain recombines TRBV4-1 with TRBJ2-3; no reliable D call. Trimming took 3 bases from V and 4 from J, leaving 8 bases between them. CDR1 is MGHRA and CDR2 is YSYEKL in the germline V gene. The CDR3 spans 13 residues. The CDR3: CASSQPRPDTQYF. The CDR3 bases are TGCGCCAGCAGCCAGCCTCGCCCAGATACGCAGTATTTT.

This clonotype occurred many times. The rearrangement links TRBV3-1 to TRBJ1-1, with 9 bases matching TRBD1. The CDR3 contains 15 residues. Trimming at V came to 0 bases and at J to 9 bases, leaving 8 bases not matched to a gene. Germline CDR1 reads LGHDT; CDR2 reads YNNKEL (reference sequence). The CDR3 DNA sequence: TGTGCCAGCAGCCAAGAGGAAGGGGACAGGGACAAAGCTTTCTTT. Its translation is CASSQEEGDRDKAFF.

The table lists this clonotype with many counts. This chain connects TRBV5-1 to TRBJ1-5; weak D call: TRBD1 (6 bases). CDR1 SGHRS and CDR2 YFSETQ come from the germline V gene. The CDR3 spans 14 residues. With 2 bases removed from V and 4 bases from J, the gap between germline ends came to 10 bases. CDR3 DNA sequence: TGCGCCAGCAGCTTCTCCGGACAGAATCAGCCCCAGCATTTT. It codes for CASSFSGQNQPQHF.

This clonotype was counted many times. The chain is built from TRBV28 and TRBJ1-5, with 7 bases matching TRBD1. This CDR3 spans 14 amino acids. Unmatched junction bases numbered 3, after V lost 6 bases and J lost 1 base. Germline values: CDR1 MDHEN, CDR2 SYDVKM. The CDR3 reads CASRAGGSNQPQHF. CDR3 bases: TGTGCCAGCAGAGCAGGGGGAAGCAATCAGCCCCAGCATTTT.

This clonotype was seen many times. The V and J genes are TRBV7-9 and TRBJ2-7; maybe TRBD1 (5 bases). V was pared by 0 bases and J by 5 bases, with 17 bases between. This CDR3 comprises 16 residues. Germline CDR1 and CDR2: SEHNR and FQNEAQ (reference sequence). The CDR3 nucleotides are TGTGCCAGCAGCTTAGCGCCCGGGCTAGGGGCCGACGAGCAGTACTTC. Its translation is CASSLAPGLGADEQYF.

A few counts support this clonotype. The rearrangement uses TRBV10-3 and TRBJ1-1; TRBD1 agrees at 8 bases. Germline trimming cut 6 bases from V and 1 base from J; bases unmatched to any gene: 7. The CDR3 consists of 15 residues. From germline, CDR1 is ENHRY and CDR2 SYGVKD. The CDR3 loop reads CAIRLSTGENTEAFF. The CDR3 DNA follows: TGTGCCATCAGGTTATCGACAGGGGAGAACACTGAAGCTTTCTTT.

The rearrangement uses TRBV30 and TRBJ2-3; D might be TRBD2 (6 bases). The CDR3 has 15 amino acids. The germline V gene encodes CDR1 GTSNPN and CDR2 SVGIG (reference sequence). The V gene lost 1 base and the J gene lost 0 bases, with 11 bases spanning the gap. The CDR3 reads CAWSGVAASTDTQYF. Written as DNA, the CDR3 is TGTGCCTGGAGTGGAGTAGCGGCTAGCACAGATACGCAGTATTTT.

This clonotype qualifies as medium-sized. V and J are TRBV12-3 or TRBV12-4 and TRBJ1-6; D is perhaps TRBD1 (6 bases). The CDR3 consists of 15 residues. The ends were cut back, 7 bases at V and 7 bases at J, with 17 bases in the middle. CDR3 bases: TGTGCCAGCACCCCCGTGGGGGCGGGCAATTCACCCCTCCACTTT. Its translation: CASTPVGAGNSPLHF.

Ten or more counts support this clonotype. The rearrangement links TRBV12-3 or TRBV12-4 to TRBJ2-2, with 7 bases identical to TRBD1. The length of the CDR3 is 14 residues. Losses at the gene ends were 6 bases for V and 6 bases for J; bases not matched to a gene: 7. The CDR3 coding sequence is TGTGCCAGCAGCCGTACGACAGGGCCCGGGGAGCTGTTTTTT. As protein: CASSRTTGPGELFF.

This clonotype was seen ten or more times. V is TRBV12-3 or TRBV12-4 and J is TRBJ2-3; D might be TRBD1 (6 bases). The V and J ends lost 4 bases and 0 bases respectively, with 14 bases between them. This CDR3 contains 16 residues. This CDR3 reads CASSYRTATSTDTQYF. DNA for the CDR3: TGTGCCAGCAGTTATAGGACAGCCACTAGCACAGATACGCAGTATTTT.

This clonotype came up a few times. This chain connects TRBV11-2 to TRBJ1-2, with D uncertain. This CDR3 is built from 17 residues. CDR1 SGHAT and CDR2 FQNNGV come from the germline V gene. V lost 5 bases, J lost 5 bases, and 24 bases lay in between. DNA of the CDR3: TGTGCCAGCAGCCCCGGGCCCGGGCTGGGGTCTAGTTATGGCTACACCTTC. Its translation: CASSPGPGLGSSYGYTF.